Presented here are 22 T cell receptor beta chains from one specimen sequenced in a study of cytomegalovirus exposure and HLA in healthy donors. TCRdb's table, derived via immunoSEQ multiplex PCR, lists solely in-frame clones and lacks some. The table records nearly 200,000 clones, 84% of them present only once. The sequenced sample was PBMCs. These receptors all stem from a woman between 25 and 40 years old in good health and CMV-seropositive.

V and J are TRBV7-3 and TRBJ2-3, with D perhaps matching TRBD2 (6 bases). With 0 bases removed from V and 8 bases from J, the gap between germline ends came to 18 bases. This CDR3 is built from 16 residues. CDR1 and CDR2 (germline): SGHTA, FQGTGA. CDR3 DNA sequence: TGTGCCAGCAGCTTAACTAGCGGTGGGCTTGTGGGTACGCAGTATTTT. Its translation: CASSLTSGGLVGTQYF.

The V call is TRBV27, the J call TRBJ2-7, with 8 bases fitting TRBD2. CDR1 is MNHEY, CDR2 SMNVEV, per germline (reference sequence). The trim removed 3 bases at V and 2 bases at J, leaving 3 bases unmatched. The CDR3 covers 14 residues. The CDR3 sequence: CASSFGGGTYEQYF. CDR3 DNA: TGTGCCAGCAGTTTCGGGGGGGGGACCTACGAGCAGTACTTC.

This clone was observed a single time. The J gene is TRBJ2-7, the V gene TRBV27; the D gene is possibly TRBD1 (5 bases). In germline, CDR1 is MNHEY, CDR2 SMNVEV (reference sequence). V lost 5 bases and J lost 6, with 17 bases in between. This CDR3 spans 14 amino acids. The CDR3 DNA sequence: TGTGCCAGCAGTACCACAGGCTCTGTCGGCGAGCAGTACTTC. This encodes CASSTTGSVGEQYF.

This clone was found once. The rearrangement uses TRBV28 and TRBJ1-2, with D perhaps matching TRBD1 (5 bases). CDR3 size: 15 residues. Germline CDR1 reads MDHEN; CDR2 reads SYDVKM. Trimming shortened V by 1 base and J by 6 bases, and 15 bases separated the two germline ends. This CDR3 reads CASSLLEGPRNGYTF. DNA of the CDR3: TGTGCCAGCAGTTTATTGGAGGGACCTCGAAATGGCTACACCTTC.

J is TRBJ1-1 and V is TRBV5-1; no definite D call. The CDR3 loop spans 13 amino acids. Trimming removed 7 bases from V and 4 bases from J, with 14 bases in between. The V gene's germline CDR1 is SGHRS and CDR2 YFSETQ. CDR3 loop: CASADNLATEAFF. CDR3 bases: TGCGCCAGCGCCGACAATCTAGCCACTGAAGCTTTCTTT.

The rearrangement links TRBV6-5 to TRBJ2-3; the match to TRBD2 covers 7 bases. CDR3 length: 14 amino acids. Germline V lookup: CDR1 MNHEY, CDR2 SVGAGI. V shed 2 bases, J shed 1 base, and the junction held 0 bases outside the gene matches. This CDR3 is CASSYTSGTDTQYF. The CDR3 DNA follows: TGTGCCAGCAGTTACACTAGCGGCACAGATACGCAGTATTTT.

In its sample, this clone was seen a few times. The genes are TRBV9 and TRBJ2-7, with D perhaps TRBD2 (6 bases). The CDR3 length is 16 residues. V was pared by 0 bases and J by 4 bases, with 17 bases between. The germline gives CDR1 SGDLS, CDR2 YYNGEE. DNA for the CDR3: TGTGCCAGCAGCGTAGGCCCAGGGAGGAGTGGGTACGAGCAGTACTTC. It codes for CASSVGPGRSGYEQYF.

The chain employs TRBV25-1 and TRBJ2-5; D ambiguous. Trimming stripped 1 base from V and 4 bases from J, with 10 bases between. Per the germline V gene, CDR1 is MGHDK and CDR2 is SYGVNS. The CDR3 covers 14 residues. DNA for the CDR3: TGTGCCAGCAGTGAATCGACAAGTCGAGAGACCCAGTACTTC. The encoded protein is CASSESTSRETQYF.

This chain connects TRBV6-5 to TRBJ1-2; a possible D gene is TRBD1 (5 bases). V gave up 8 bases and J gave up 8 bases, with 15 bases separating them. Looked up from germline, CDR1 is MNHEY and CDR2 is SVGAGI. This CDR3 comprises 12 residues. The CDR3 spells CASGVRGYGYTF. CDR3 in DNA: TGTGCCAGCGGGGTGCGGGGCTACGGCTACACCTTC.

This clone was detected ten times or more. The chain carries TRBV11-3 and TRBJ1-1; unclear D gene. CDR3 length equals 13 residues. The germline gives CDR1 SGHNT, CDR2 YENEEA. V lost 3 bases, J lost 0 bases, and 5 bases lay in between. In nucleotides, the CDR3 is TGTGCCAGCAGCTTCACAGTGAACACTGAAGCTTTCTTT. Protein: CASSFTVNTEAFF.

The V call is TRBV10-3, the J call TRBJ2-1; 13 nucleotides match TRBD2. V lost 2 bases, J lost 7 bases, and 5 bases stayed unmatched. CDR3 length: 16 residues. Germline CDR1 ENHRY, CDR2 SYGVKD. The DNA of the CDR3 is TGTGCCATCAGTGAGCCGACTAGCGGGAGGAGAAATGAGCAGTTCTTC. It translates to CAISEPTSGRRNEQFF.

This clone was detected only once. The chain carries TRBV11-3 and TRBJ2-5; 14 nucleotides align to TRBD2. Unmatched junction bases numbered 3, after V lost 5 bases and J lost 1 base. There are 16 residues in the CDR3. CDR1 and CDR2 (germline): SGHNT, YENEEA. The CDR3 sequence: CASSPGLAGAQETQYF. For the CDR3, the DNA is TGTGCCAGCAGCCCGGGACTAGCGGGAGCCCAAGAGACCCAGTACTTC.

The chain has TRBV10-3 and TRBJ2-5, with no clear D. From germline, CDR1 is ENHRY and CDR2 SYGVKD. V was clipped by 4 bases and J by 4 bases, with 7 bases between them. The CDR3 length is 12 residues. The CDR3 protein is CAISGRGETQYF. As DNA, the CDR3 is TGTGCCATCAGTGGTCGAGGAGAGACCCAGTACTTC.

The chain joins TRBV27 to TRBJ2-1; 8 bases are shared with TRBD2. CDR3 length: 15 amino acids. The V gene end was trimmed by 5 bases and the J gene end by 6 bases; junction bases not matched to a gene: 9. Germline V gene data show CDR1 as MNHEY and CDR2 as SMNVEV (reference sequence). The CDR3 DNA reads TGTGCCAGCAGTGGGTTCCAGCGGGGGACCAATGAGCAGTTCTTC. It yields the protein CASSGFQRGTNEQFF.

The chain uses TRBV7-9 and TRBJ2-5; TRBD2 agrees at 13 bases. V trimming: 0 bases; J trimming: 6 bases; junction bases outside the gene matches: 1. The CDR3 sequence is 15 residues long. Germline values: CDR1 SEHNR, CDR2 FQNEAQ (reference sequence). The CDR3 DNA is TGTGCCAGCAGCTTAGCACTAGCGGGAGGGCAGACCCAGTACTTC. Protein product: CASSLALAGGQTQYF.

This clone is a singleton in its sample. This sequence joins TRBV6-6 and TRBJ2-7, with D possibly TRBD1 on 7 matching bases. CDR3 length equals 16 residues. Trimming left V 2 bases short and J 2 bases short, with 16 bases between. CDR1 is MNHNY and CDR2 is SVGAGI in the germline V gene (reference sequence). CDR3 nucleotides: TGTGCCAGCAGTTACCTCTCAGGGGGGACCACCTACGAGCAGTACTTC. Protein: CASSYLSGGTTYEQYF.

The V gene is TRBV7-8, the J gene TRBJ1-2; D is uncertain. V lost 3 bases and J 3 bases, leaving 5 bases between the germline ends. The CDR3 has 12 residues. CDR1 is SGHVS, CDR2 FQNEAQ, per germline. The CDR3 DNA sequence: TGTGCCAGCAGCTTTTCGGACTATGGCTACACCTTC. Its translation: CASSFSDYGYTF.

The rearrangement links TRBV15 to TRBJ2-1, with 12 bases fitting TRBD2. The CDR3 extends over 19 amino acids. The germline gives CDR1 LNHNV, CDR2 YYDKDF (reference sequence). The V gene end was trimmed by 0 bases and the J gene end by 9 bases; junction bases not matched to a gene: 15. Written as DNA, the CDR3 is TGTGCCACCAGCAGAGATCGACTAGCGGGAGAGGTGGAAGGCATTGAGCAGTTCTTC. Amino acids: CATSRDRLAGEVEGIEQFF.

This chain joins TRBV5-1 and TRBJ2-1; 9 nucleotides line up with TRBD1. The CDR3 is 15 residues long. The germline gives CDR1 SGHRS, CDR2 YFSETQ. Germline trimming cut 4 bases from V and 2 bases from J; bases unmatched to any gene: 4. The CDR3: CASSAGQGTYNEQFF. DNA for the CDR3: TGCGCCAGCAGCGCGGGACAGGGAACCTACAATGAGCAGTTCTTC. Together with reference TRBV5-1 and TRBJ2-1, the CDR3 gives the full variable domain: KAGVTQTPRYLIKTRGQQVTLSCSPISGHRSVSWYQQTPGQGLQFLFEYFSETQRNKGNFPGRFSGRQFSNSRSEMNVSTLELGDSALYLCASSAGQGTYNEQFFGPGTRLTVL.

J is TRBJ2-7 and V is TRBV30, with D perhaps matching TRBD1 (6 bases). V dropped 5 bases and J dropped 4 bases, with 9 bases sitting between them. Germline assignment: CDR1 GTSNPN and CDR2 SVGIG (reference sequence). This CDR3 region has 11 residues. The CDR3: CAWGQRYEQYF. For the CDR3, the DNA is TGTGCCTGGGGACAGAGGTACGAGCAGTACTTC.

This clone was counted a few times. The chain is built from TRBV5-5 and TRBJ2-1; D is undetermined. This CDR3 comprises 12 residues. Germline V gene lookup returns CDR1 SGHKS and CDR2 YYEKEE (reference sequence). The V end lost 1 base, the J end lost 3 bases, and 2 bases lay between the germline ends. The CDR3 DNA reads as TGTGCCAGCAGCTTGTACTACAATGAGCAGTTCTTC. Translated, it gives CASSLYYNEQFF.

V usage is TRBV7-9 and J usage is TRBJ2-5; D remains unclear. The CDR3 spans 14 residues. The V and J ends lost 5 bases and 0 bases respectively, with 10 bases between them. The germline CDR1 and CDR2 sequences are SEHNR and FQNEAQ (reference sequence). CDR3 coding DNA: TGTGCCAGCAGCCTACAGAGAAACCAAGAGACCCAGTACTTC. As protein: CASSLQRNQETQYF.